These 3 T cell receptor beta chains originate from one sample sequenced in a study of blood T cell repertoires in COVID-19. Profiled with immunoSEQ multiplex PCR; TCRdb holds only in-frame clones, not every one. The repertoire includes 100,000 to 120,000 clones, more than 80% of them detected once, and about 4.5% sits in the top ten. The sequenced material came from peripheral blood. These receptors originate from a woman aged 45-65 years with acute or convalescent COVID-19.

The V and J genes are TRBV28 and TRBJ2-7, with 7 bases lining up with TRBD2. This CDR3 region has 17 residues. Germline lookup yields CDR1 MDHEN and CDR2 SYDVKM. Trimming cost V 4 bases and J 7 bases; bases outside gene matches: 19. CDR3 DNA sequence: TGTGCCAGCAGTTCAATCGGAGGGAGGGCCGAGGGCGAAGAGCAGTACTTC. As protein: CASSSIGGRAEGEEQYF.

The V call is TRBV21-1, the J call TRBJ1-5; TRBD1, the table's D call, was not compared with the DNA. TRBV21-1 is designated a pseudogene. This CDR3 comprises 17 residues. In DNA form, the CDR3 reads TGTGCCAGCAGCAAACTCGGTGGCAGGGGGATTAATCAGCCCCAGCATTTT. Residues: CASSKLGGRGINQPQHF.

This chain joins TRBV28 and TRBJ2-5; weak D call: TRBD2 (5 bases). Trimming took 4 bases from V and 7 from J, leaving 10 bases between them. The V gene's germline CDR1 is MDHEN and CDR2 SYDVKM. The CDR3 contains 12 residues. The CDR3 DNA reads TGTGCCAGCAGTTCCGCCGAGGGGACCCAGTACTTC. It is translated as CASSSAEGTQYF.